The 5 T cell receptor beta chains reported below all come from one sample, sequenced in a study of blood T cells in healthy people across ages. Alongside a J-beta primer mix, a sample-barcoded 5' primer served in a second PCR lasting 7 to 11 cycles. One entry per CDR3 protein, called by TCRdb with MiXCR from the 5' RACE reads. The sample consists of around 1,000,000 distinct CDR3 sequences, around 25% of them appearing once. The same sample was also used in a study of T cells of mothers and their children.

The sample comprised blood. The receptors here all came from a girl aged 2 to 10 in good health.

This sequence joins TRBV28 and TRBJ2-1; unclear D gene. V was pared by 5 bases and J by 2 bases, with 10 bases between. The CDR3 extends over 14 amino acids. The germline V gene has CDR1 MDHEN and CDR2 SYDVKM. The CDR3 loop reads CASSARWTYNEQFF. The DNA of the CDR3 is TGTGCCAGCAGTGCCAGGTGGACCTACAATGAGCAGTTCTTC.

This clonotype has more than one count but fewer than ten. This chain joins TRBV5-1 and TRBJ2-4; D is possibly TRBD1 (5 bases). Between the trimmed V and J ends, which lost 0 bases and 11 bases, there was a span of 15 bases. The V gene's germline CDR1 is SGHRS and CDR2 YFSETQ. This CDR3 is 14 amino acids long. CDR3 nucleotides: TGCGCCAGCAGCTTGGCCGAAGGGGCCCACGTTCAGTACTTC. Protein product: CASSLAEGAHVQYF.

V and J are TRBV7-9 and TRBJ2-7, with D unclear. This CDR3 spans 14 amino acids. Per the germline V gene, CDR1 is SEHNR and CDR2 is FQNEAQ (reference sequence). Trimming took off 4 bases at V and 4 bases at J, with 14 bases between the two ends. CDR3 in DNA: TGTGCCAGCAGCTCCTTGCACAAGGAGTACGAGCAGTACTTC. Protein product: CASSSLHKEYEQYF.

At least ten counts were recorded for this clonotype. CDR3 nucleotide sequence: TGTGCCAGCAGCCCGGTTAGCTCCTACGAGCAGTACTTC. Translating gives CASSPVSSYEQYF. The chain uses TRBV7-9 and TRBJ2-7, with D unclear. The V end was cut by 5 bases, the J end by 0 bases, with 8 bases between. This CDR3 has 13 residues. The germline CDR1 and CDR2 sequences are SEHNR and FQNEAQ (reference sequence).

The chain couples TRBV19 to TRBJ2-3, with D unclear. The CDR3 covers 13 residues. Trimming took 5 bases from V and 7 from J, leaving 13 bases between them. Germline V lookup: CDR1 LNHDA, CDR2 SQIVND (reference sequence). CDR3 residues: CASSEGFRHTQYF. The CDR3 nucleotides are TGTGCCAGTAGTGAAGGGTTTAGACATACGCAGTATTTT.